These 23 T cell receptor beta chains were sequenced from one sample in a study of vaccination effects on CD4 cells after COVID-19 (dated by TCRdb to between 2021 and 2024). The receptor library was made with the immunoSEQ multiplex PCR assay. TCRdb limited this immuneACCESS table to in-frame rearrangements with V and J called. A share of clones is missing; checked studies link under half to unresolved V genes, and the rest is unexplained. The sample table contains roughly 27,000 clones; only one count was recorded for 70% to 75% of them. The top ten clonotypes cover approximately 8.7% of the sample. In the ViraFEST assay, PBMC were stimulated with viral peptide pools, and antigen-specific CD4+ T cell clonotypes were then identified by expansion using TCR sequencing. After approximately eleven days of culture, CD4+ T cells were isolated with the EasySep CD4+ T cell isolation kit. Each participant got two doses of an mRNA SARS-CoV-2 vaccine, either BNT162b2 or mRNA-1273.

Which antigens these TCRs recognize remains unknown. The specimen was CD4+ T cells from PBMCs cultured with HCoV-NL63 spike peptides, collected after COVID-19 vaccination. The cell subset or site label, as the study defines it: HCoV-NL63 spike overlapping peptide pool stimulation. The receptors were sampled from a human donor who received a COVID-19 vaccine.

The rearrangement links TRBV6-6 to TRBJ1-3; D is unclear. This CDR3 is built from 15 residues. Trimming shortened V by 0 bases and J by 4 bases, and 10 bases separated the two germline ends. Germline V lookup: CDR1 MNHNY, CDR2 SVGAGI (reference sequence). CDR3 in DNA: TGTGCCAGCAGTTACTCTCCGGACGGCGGAAACACCATATATTTT. Amino acids: CASSYSPDGGNTIYF.

This clone appeared a few times. V gene TRBV30 combines with J gene TRBJ1-5, with D uncertain. The CDR3 length is 12 residues. V was pared by 5 bases and J by 1 base, with 6 bases between. Per germline, CDR1 GTSNPN and CDR2 SVGIG (reference sequence). CDR3 protein: CAWGDSNQPQHF. DNA of the CDR3: TGTGCCTGGGGAGACAGCAATCAGCCCCAGCATTTT.

The chain combines TRBV4-1 with TRBJ2-2; 7 nucleotides agree with TRBD2. The germline CDR1 and CDR2 sequences are MGHRA and YSYEKL. CDR3 size: 16 residues. V lost 5 bases to trimming and J lost 6 bases; unmatched junction nucleotides: 12. CDR3 bases: TGCGCCAGCAGCTCTCAACTAGGGAGGGCCTCCGGGGAGCTGTTTTTT. It is translated as CASSSQLGRASGELFF.

The chain carries TRBV7-9 and TRBJ2-1; TRBD1 agrees at 8 bases. CDR1 and CDR2 from the germline V gene are SEHNR and FQNEAQ (reference sequence). V shed 5 bases and J 8 bases; nucleotides not matched to a gene: 8. The CDR3 sequence is 14 residues long. DNA for the CDR3: TGTGCCAGCAGCCCCAAGGACAGGGCATATGAGCAGTTCTTC. Translated, it gives CASSPKDRAYEQFF.

The V gene is TRBV9, the J gene TRBJ2-1; TRBD2 matches at 8 bases. Trimming at V came to 0 bases and at J to 2 bases, leaving 4 bases not matched to a gene. In germline, CDR1 is SGDLS, CDR2 YYNGEE. The CDR3 consists of 16 residues. This chain's CDR3 is CASSVGAAGAYNEQFF. CDR3 nucleotides: TGTGCCAGCAGCGTAGGGGCAGCGGGGGCCTACAATGAGCAGTTCTTC.

The genes are TRBV5-1 and TRBJ2-5, with 10 bases fitting TRBD2. Germline CDR1 reads SGHRS; CDR2 reads YFSETQ. The CDR3 covers 15 residues. V gave up 8 bases and J gave up 1 base; unmatched junction bases: 8. Written as DNA, the CDR3 is TGCGCCAGTACTACAGCGGGGGGGATCCAAGAGACCCAGTACTTC. Translated, it gives CASTTAGGIQETQYF.

This sequence joins TRBV6-5 and TRBJ1-1, with D possibly being TRBD1 (5 bases). V lost 0 bases to trimming and J lost 0 bases, with 8 bases between them. Germline CDR1 MNHEY, CDR2 SVGAGI. CDR3 length: 15 residues. The CDR3: CASSYSGGVNTEAFF. The CDR3 region has the DNA TGTGCCAGCAGTTACTCGGGGGGTGTGAACACTGAAGCTTTCTTT.

The chain combines TRBV4-1 with TRBJ2-2; 12 bases fit TRBD1. V lost 6 bases to trimming and J lost 7 bases; unmatched junction nucleotides: 12. From germline, CDR1 is MGHRA and CDR2 YSYEKL. The CDR3 runs to 17 residues. CDR3 amino acids: CASSLKTGTGGGGELFF. CDR3 DNA sequence: TGCGCCAGCAGTCTTAAAACCGGGACAGGGGGCGGCGGGGAGCTGTTTTTT.

This clone was seen more than once but under ten times. The chain links TRBV10-3 to TRBJ1-5; D might be TRBD1 (5 bases). The CDR3 covers 13 residues. Trimming removed 4 bases from V and 5 bases from J, with 9 bases in between. CDR1 is ENHRY, CDR2 SYGVKD, per germline. CDR3 in DNA: TGTGCCATCAGTGTAGACAGAGATCAGCCCCAGCATTTT. Residues: CAISVDRDQPQHF.

The V call is TRBV5-1, the J call TRBJ1-1; 8 nucleotides agree with TRBD1. Germline CDR1 SGHRS, CDR2 YFSETQ. Unmatched junction bases numbered 8, after V lost 4 bases and J lost 3 bases. This CDR3 has 15 residues. The CDR3 loop is CASSKRQQGDTEAFF. CDR3 sequence (DNA): TGCGCCAGCAGCAAGAGACAACAGGGGGACACTGAAGCTTTCTTT.

This clone appeared a single time. The chain links TRBV5-1 to TRBJ2-5; D is unclear. The V gene lost 3 bases and the J gene lost 7 bases, with 10 bases spanning the gap. This CDR3 comprises 12 residues. CDR1 is SGHRS and CDR2 is YFSETQ in the germline V gene. CDR3: CASSSQVRTQYF. CDR3 coding DNA: TGCGCCAGCAGCTCCCAGGTACGGACCCAGTACTTC.

This chain joins TRBV9 and TRBJ2-5; the D gene is possibly TRBD2 (6 bases). Germline CDR1 is SGDLS and CDR2 is YYNGEE. The CDR3 extends over 14 amino acids. Trimming left V 0 bases short and J 1 base short, with 7 bases between. The CDR3 spells CASSVGTTQETQYF. The CDR3 DNA sequence: TGTGCCAGCAGCGTAGGGACTACCCAAGAGACCCAGTACTTC.

This chain links TRBV5-1 with TRBJ1-2, with D unclear. In germline, CDR1 is SGHRS, CDR2 YFSETQ. The CDR3 has 14 residues. Trimming left V 3 bases short and J 2 bases short, with 11 bases between. CDR3 sequence: CASSSHGPNYGYTF. For the CDR3, the DNA is TGCGCCAGCAGCTCCCACGGGCCCAACTATGGCTACACCTTC. Based on the CDR3 plus reference TRBV5-1 and TRBJ1-2, the full variable domain is KAGVTQTPRYLIKTRGQQVTLSCSPISGHRSVSWYQQTPGQGLQFLFEYFSETQRNKGNFPGRFSGRQFSNSRSEMNVSTLELGDSALYLCASSSHGPNYGYTFGSGTRLTVV.

The chain carries TRBV29-1 and TRBJ2-3; 9 positions match TRBD2. Germline V gene lookup returns CDR1 SQVTM and CDR2 ANQGSEA. The CDR3 has 14 residues. The V gene end was trimmed by 1 base and the J gene end by 9 bases; junction bases not matched to a gene: 8. CDR3 sequence: CSVEGASGISTQYF. As DNA, the CDR3 is TGCAGCGTTGAAGGGGCTAGCGGGATCTCGACGCAGTATTTT.

J is TRBJ2-7 and V is TRBV5-5, with a tentative D call TRBD2 (5 bases). Trimming took off 1 base at V and 2 bases at J, with 13 bases between the two ends. The CDR3 totals 15 residues. CDR1 and CDR2 (germline): SGHKS, YYEKEE (reference sequence). CDR3 in DNA: TGTGCCAGCAGCTTGTTCGGCGGGCCGACCTACGAGCAGTACTTC. Its translation: CASSLFGGPTYEQYF.

V usage is TRBV5-1 and J usage is TRBJ1-5; a weak D match, TRBD1 (6 bases). The CDR3 runs 11 residues. The ends were cut back, 7 bases at V and 7 bases at J, with 9 bases in the middle. From germline, CDR1 is SGHRS and CDR2 YFSETQ. CDR3 bases: TGCGCCAGCGAGGGGGGACAGCCCCAGCATTTT. Residues: CASEGGQPQHF.

This sequence joins TRBV14 and TRBJ2-1, with 7 bases aligning to TRBD2. Germline CDR1 and CDR2: SGHDN and FVKESK. CDR3 length: 18 residues. V lost 0 bases and J lost 4; bases outside the gene matches: 12. The CDR3 region has the DNA TGTGCCAGCAGCCAAGATCCCCTCCTAGCGGACCCTTACAATGAGCAGTTCTTC. Translated, it gives CASSQDPLLADPYNEQFF.

The CDR3 sequence is CASSPLTNTEAFF. The CDR3, as DNA: TGTGCCAGCAGCCCTCTTACGAACACTGAAGCTTTCTTT. The chain combines TRBV5-4 with TRBJ1-1, with D unclear. The CDR3 extends over 13 amino acids. Per the germline V gene, CDR1 is SGHNT and CDR2 is YYREEE (reference sequence). V lost 4 bases and J lost 1, with 8 bases in between.

In this sample, this clone turned up a few times. The V gene is TRBV3-1 (or the pseudogene TRBV3-2), the J gene TRBJ1-1; D unclear. The germline V and J ends were trimmed by 1 base and 6 bases, with 9 bases remaining between them. CDR1 and CDR2 from the germline V gene are LGHDT and YNNKEL (reference sequence). CDR3 length: 13 amino acids. The CDR3 sequence: CASSQVAGAEAFF. The CDR3 bases are TGTGCCAGCAGCCAAGTCGCTGGGGCTGAAGCTTTCTTT.

A few counts support this clone. The chain carries TRBV5-4 and TRBJ2-3; 11 bases match TRBD2. The CDR3 has 13 residues. CDR1 SGHNT and CDR2 YYREEE come from the germline V gene (reference sequence). J gave up 10 bases and V 2 bases, and 3 bases lay outside the gene matches. This chain's CDR3 is CASSLSGLAAQYF. CDR3 DNA: TGTGCCAGCAGCTTATCGGGACTAGCGGCGCAGTATTTT.

In its sample, this clone ranks as medium-sized. V is TRBV27 and J is TRBJ1-5; no firm D call. V was pared by 3 bases and J by 1 base, with 7 bases between. The CDR3 sequence is 14 residues long. The germline gives CDR1 MNHEY, CDR2 SMNVEV (reference sequence). CDR3 sequence: CASSLLDSNQPQHF. Written as DNA, the CDR3 is TGTGCCAGCAGTTTGTTGGACAGCAATCAGCCCCAGCATTTT.

This sequence joins TRBV3-1 (or the pseudogene TRBV3-2) and TRBJ2-1, with D maybe TRBD1 (6 bases). This CDR3 has 14 residues. V was clipped by 1 base and J by 4 bases, with 8 bases between them. Germline CDR1 LGHDT, CDR2 YNNKEL (reference sequence). The CDR3 region is CASSQAGQYNEQFF. The DNA for the CDR3 is TGTGCCAGCAGCCAAGCCGGACAGTACAATGAGCAGTTCTTC.

V is TRBV5-6 and J is TRBJ1-2, with a weak D call TRBD1 (6 bases). The germline V and J ends were trimmed by 4 bases and 5 bases, with 12 bases remaining between them. The CDR3 covers 13 residues. Germline V gene sequence: CDR1 SGHDT, CDR2 YYEEEE. The CDR3: CASSKSQGYGYTF. CDR3 DNA sequence: TGTGCCAGCAGCAAATCACAGGGATATGGCTACACCTTC.